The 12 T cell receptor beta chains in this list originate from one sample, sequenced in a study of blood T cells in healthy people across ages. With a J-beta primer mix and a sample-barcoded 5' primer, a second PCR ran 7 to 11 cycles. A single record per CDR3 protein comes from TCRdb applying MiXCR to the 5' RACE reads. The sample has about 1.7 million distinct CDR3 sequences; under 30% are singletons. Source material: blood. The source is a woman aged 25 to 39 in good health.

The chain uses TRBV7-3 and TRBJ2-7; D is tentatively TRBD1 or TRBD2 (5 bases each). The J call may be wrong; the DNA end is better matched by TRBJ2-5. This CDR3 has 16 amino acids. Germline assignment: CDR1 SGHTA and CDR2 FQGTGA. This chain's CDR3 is CASSFWMGRKLETQYF. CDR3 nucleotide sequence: TGTGCCAGCAGCTTTTGGATGGGACGCAAGCTGGAGACCCAGTACTTC.

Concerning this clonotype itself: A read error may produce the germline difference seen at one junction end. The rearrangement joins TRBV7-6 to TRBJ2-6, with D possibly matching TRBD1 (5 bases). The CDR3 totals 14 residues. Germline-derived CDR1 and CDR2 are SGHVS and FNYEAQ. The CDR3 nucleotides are TGTGCATCCACTTCGGGTTCTGGGGCCAACGTCCGGACTTTC. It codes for CASTSGSGANVRTF. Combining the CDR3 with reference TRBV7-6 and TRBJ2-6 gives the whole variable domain GAGVSQSPRYKVTKRGQDVALRCDPISGHVSLYWYRQALGQGPEFLTYFNYEAQQDKSGLPNDRFSAERPEGSISTLTIQRTEQRDSAMYRCASTSGSGANVRTFGAGSRLTVL.

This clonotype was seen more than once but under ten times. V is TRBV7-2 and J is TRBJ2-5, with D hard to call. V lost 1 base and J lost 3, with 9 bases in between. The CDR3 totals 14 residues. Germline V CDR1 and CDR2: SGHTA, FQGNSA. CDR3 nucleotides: TGTGCCAGCAGCTTAGTTCTGGGTGAAGAGACCCAGTACTTC. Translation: CASSLVLGEETQYF.

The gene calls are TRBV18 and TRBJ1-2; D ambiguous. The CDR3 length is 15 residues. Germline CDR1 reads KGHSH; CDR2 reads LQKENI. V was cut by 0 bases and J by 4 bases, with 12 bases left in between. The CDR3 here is CASSPPEGTRYGYTF. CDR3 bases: TGTGCCAGCTCACCACCGGAGGGCACCCGCTATGGCTACACCTTC.

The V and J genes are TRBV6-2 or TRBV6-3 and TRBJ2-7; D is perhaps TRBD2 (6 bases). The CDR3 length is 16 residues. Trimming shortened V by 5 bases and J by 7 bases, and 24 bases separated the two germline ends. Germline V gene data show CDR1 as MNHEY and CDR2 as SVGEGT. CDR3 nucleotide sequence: TGTGCCAGCAGTCTCCTTGGAGGGAAACAATGCGGTGAGCAGTACTTC. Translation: CASSLLGGKQCGEQYF.

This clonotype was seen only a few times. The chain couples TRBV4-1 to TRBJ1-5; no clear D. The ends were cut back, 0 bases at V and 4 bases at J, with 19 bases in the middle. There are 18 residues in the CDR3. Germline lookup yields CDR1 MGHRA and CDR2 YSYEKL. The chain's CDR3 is CASSQDRMGGTGNQPQHF. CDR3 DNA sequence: TGCGCCAGCAGCCAAGATCGGATGGGAGGAACGGGGAATCAGCCCCAGCATTTT.

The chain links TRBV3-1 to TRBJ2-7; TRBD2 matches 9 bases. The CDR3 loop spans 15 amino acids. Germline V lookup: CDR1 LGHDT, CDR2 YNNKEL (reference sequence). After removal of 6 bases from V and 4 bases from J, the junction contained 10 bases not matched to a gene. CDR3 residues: CASSPYTSGPYEQYF. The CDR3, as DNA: TGTGCCAGCAGTCCTTATACTAGCGGGCCTTACGAGCAGTACTTC.

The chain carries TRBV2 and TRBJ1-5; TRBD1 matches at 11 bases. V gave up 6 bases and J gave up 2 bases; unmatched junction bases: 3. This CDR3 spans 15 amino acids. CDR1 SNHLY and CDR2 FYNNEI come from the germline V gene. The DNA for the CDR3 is TGTGCCAGCAGGTTGGGACAGGGGGGCAATCAGCCCCAGCATTTT. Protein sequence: CASRLGQGGNQPQHF.

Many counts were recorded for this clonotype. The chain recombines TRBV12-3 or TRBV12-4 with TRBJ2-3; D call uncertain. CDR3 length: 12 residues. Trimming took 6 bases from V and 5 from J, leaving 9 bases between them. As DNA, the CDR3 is TGTGCCAGCAGCCCCGGTGGAGATACGCAGTATTTT. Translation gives CASSPGGDTQYF.

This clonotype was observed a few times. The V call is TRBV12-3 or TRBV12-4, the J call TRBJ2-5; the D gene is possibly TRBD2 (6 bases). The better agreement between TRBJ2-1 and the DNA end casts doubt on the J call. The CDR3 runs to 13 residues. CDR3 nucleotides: TGTGCCAGCAGTTACCAGGAGGGAGAGACCCAGTTCTTC. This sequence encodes CASSYQEGETQFF.

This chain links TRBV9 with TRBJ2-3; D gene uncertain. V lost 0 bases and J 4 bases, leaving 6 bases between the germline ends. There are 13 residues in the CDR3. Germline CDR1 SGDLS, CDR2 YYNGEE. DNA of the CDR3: TGTGCCAGCAGCGTAGGGCAGGCAGATACGCAGTATTTT. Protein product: CASSVGQADTQYF. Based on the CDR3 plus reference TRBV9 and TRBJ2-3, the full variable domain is DSGVTQTPKHLITATGQRVTLRCSPRSGDLSVYWYQQSLDQGLQFLIQYYNGEERAKGNILERFSAQQFPDLHSELNLSSLELGDSALYFCASSVGQADTQYFGPGTRLTVL.

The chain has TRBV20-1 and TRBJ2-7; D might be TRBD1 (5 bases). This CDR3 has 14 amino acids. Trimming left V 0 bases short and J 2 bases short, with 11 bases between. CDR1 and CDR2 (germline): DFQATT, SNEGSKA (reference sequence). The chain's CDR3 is CSARDLDTAYEQYF. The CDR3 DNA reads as TGCAGTGCTAGAGATCTGGACACTGCCTACGAGCAGTACTTC.